A single sample gave rise to the 16 T cell receptor beta chains below, sequenced in a study of post-analysis software for immune sequencing data. Notes on the study in general: Patients showed TRBV5-6, TRBV5-1 and TRBV20-1 among five TRBV segments more frequent than in controls.

Unique molecular identifiers tagged the TCR beta cDNA libraries. TCRdb reanalysed the PCR reads using MiXCR and keeps one entry per CDR3 protein. In the table there are roughly 870,000 distinct CDR3 sequences, around 53% of which are singletons. These receptors' antigens are unknown. Sequencing was done on a sample of blood. All receptors derive from a girl aged 5 to 17 with multiple sclerosis.

This clonotype was seen a few times. The chain combines TRBV5-1 with TRBJ2-1; 7 bases fit TRBD2. V lost 4 bases to trimming and J lost 4 bases; unmatched junction nucleotides: 11. CDR3 length: 16 residues. Germline V CDR1 and CDR2: SGHRS, YFSETQ. The CDR3 reads CASSVQRPRGYNEQFF. CDR3 coding DNA: TGCGCCAGCAGCGTGCAACGGCCGCGGGGGTACAATGAGCAGTTCTTC. The whole variable domain, filled in from reference TRBV5-1 and TRBJ2-1, reads KAGVTQTPRYLIKTRGQQVTLSCSPISGHRSVSWYQQTPGQGLQFLFEYFSETQRNKGNFPGRFSGRQFSNSRSEMNVSTLELGDSALYLCASSVQRPRGYNEQFFGPGTRLTVL.

Comment on this clonotype: A junction boundary mismatches the germline segment, possibly from a read error. This rearrangement joins TRBV5-1 to TRBJ2-5; 10 bases map to TRBD2. This CDR3 comprises 16 residues. CDR1 SGHRS and CDR2 YFSETQ come from the germline V gene. CDR3 in DNA: TGCGCCAGCAGCTTGGGCCTAGCGGGAGTTCGGGAGACCCTGTACTTC. Translated: CASSLGLAGVRETLYF.

The CDR3 DNA reads as TGTGCCAGCAGTGGGGTCGGCAGGTCGGTGGAGACCCAGTACTTC. As protein: CASSGVGRSVETQYF. V is TRBV2 and J is TRBJ2-5, with D unresolved. Trimming pared 4 bases from V and 5 bases from J, leaving 17 bases between. The CDR3 runs 15 residues. In germline, CDR1 is SNHLY, CDR2 FYNNEI.

The rearrangement links TRBV14 to TRBJ2-3; D is possibly TRBD2 (6 bases). The CDR3 runs to 15 residues. Trimming left V 3 bases short and J 4 bases short, with 14 bases between. Germline V lookup: CDR1 SGHDN, CDR2 FVKESK. The CDR3 DNA reads as TGTGCCAGCAGCCACTACCTACGGGGGTCAGATACGCAGTATTTT. This sequence encodes CASSHYLRGSDTQYF.

This sequence joins TRBV6-6 and TRBJ1-2; D might be TRBD1 (6 bases). Per the germline V gene, CDR1 is MNHNY and CDR2 is SVGAGI (reference sequence). V was trimmed by 0 bases and J by 8 bases, leaving 13 bases between them. The CDR3 length is 14 residues. CDR3 protein: CASSYSSAGEGYTF. In DNA form, the CDR3 reads TGTGCCAGCAGTTACTCCTCCGCAGGGGAAGGCTACACCTTC.

The chain carries TRBV15 and TRBJ2-5; D perhaps matches TRBD1 (7 bases). V gave up 0 bases and J gave up 3 bases, with 14 bases separating them. CDR3 length: 16 residues. CDR1 is LNHNV and CDR2 is YYDKDF in the germline V gene (reference sequence). The CDR3 spells CATSRDRQGGKETQYF. CDR3 nucleotide sequence: TGTGCCACCAGCAGAGACCGACAGGGAGGAAAAGAGACCCAGTACTTC. The full variable domain, its missing parts supplied by reference TRBV15 and TRBJ2-5, is DAMVIQNPRYQVTQFGKPVTLSCSQTLNHNVMYWYQQKSSQAPKLLFHYYDKDFNNEADTPDNFQSRRPNTSFCFLDIRSPGLGDTAMYLCATSRDRQGGKETQYFGPGTRLLVL.

This clonotype was counted a few times. The chain carries TRBV29-1 and TRBJ2-3; 8 bases fit TRBD2. In germline, CDR1 is SQVTM, CDR2 ANQGSEA. The CDR3 extends over 14 amino acids. V lost 5 bases to trimming and J lost 1 base; unmatched junction nucleotides: 5. CDR3 nucleotides: TGCAGCGTTCCCCGGGGGGGGGGCACAGATACGCAGTATTTT. This translates into CSVPRGGGTDTQYF.

This chain uses TRBV24-1 with TRBJ2-1; D tentatively fits TRBD1 or TRBD2 (6 bases each). Trimming took 6 bases from V and 3 from J, leaving 17 bases between them. The germline CDR1 and CDR2 sequences are KGHDR and SFDVKD. The CDR3 length is 16 residues. As DNA, the CDR3 is TGTGCCACCAGTCAGGGGAGTAGCGGAGTCTACAATGAGCAGTTCTTC. Residues: CATSQGSSGVYNEQFF.

The chain links TRBV24-1 to TRBJ1-2; 9 positions agree with TRBD1. Germline CDR1 and CDR2: KGHDR and SFDVKD. CDR3 length: 16 amino acids. Trimming at V came to 1 base and at J to 6 bases, leaving 8 bases not matched to a gene. The CDR3: CATSDLRNRGPDGYTF. In DNA, the CDR3 is TGTGCCACCAGTGATTTAAGAAACAGGGGGCCTGATGGCTACACCTTC.

This clonotype was seen once. The J gene is TRBJ2-7, the V gene TRBV5-6, with 8 positions matching TRBD1. V dropped 3 bases and J dropped 3; count of bases not matched to a gene: 8. Germline CDR1 and CDR2: SGHDT and YYEEEE. CDR3 length: 15 residues. CDR3 sequence: CASSSTGDTLYEQYF. CDR3 nucleotide sequence: TGTGCCAGCAGCTCGACAGGGGACACCCTCTACGAGCAGTACTTC.

The V call is TRBV20-1, the J call TRBJ2-7; 7 nucleotides align to TRBD1. V trimming: 0 bases; J trimming: 3 bases; junction bases outside the gene matches: 11. CDR1 DFQATT and CDR2 SNEGSKA come from the germline V gene (reference sequence). This CDR3 has 16 amino acids. The CDR3 region has the DNA TGCAGTGCTAGAGATCTGAGGGGGCGCCCCCTCTACGAGCAGTACTTC. Protein sequence: CSARDLRGRPLYEQYF.

Ten or more counts support this clonotype. At one boundary the junction diverges from the germline segment, which might be a read error. The chain uses TRBV5-1 and TRBJ2-5; 7 nucleotides agree with TRBD1. Germline V gene lookup returns CDR1 SGHRS and CDR2 YFSETQ. This CDR3 is built from 13 residues. CDR3 protein: CASSLGRGETQYF. In DNA form, the CDR3 reads TGTGCCAGCAGCTTAGGCAGGGGGGAGACCCAGTACTTC.

This clonotype was seen only a few times. This rearrangement joins TRBV7-6 to TRBJ1-2; possible D gene TRBD1, 5 bases. CDR1 is SGHVS and CDR2 is FNYEAQ in the germline V gene. The CDR3 contains 16 residues. Trimming removed 0 bases from V and 4 bases from J, with 15 bases in between. This CDR3 is CASSLAAGAGVYGYTF. The CDR3, as DNA: TGTGCCAGCAGCTTAGCGGCCGGGGCCGGGGTCTATGGCTACACCTTC.

The table lists this clonotype with a few counts. V usage is TRBV3-1 and J usage is TRBJ2-2; 8 bases match TRBD2. V was pared by 4 bases and J by 7 bases, with 11 bases of the junction left unmatched. There are 16 residues in the CDR3. CDR1 and CDR2 from the germline V gene are LGHDT and YNNKEL (reference sequence). CDR3 in amino acids: CASSPYGTRVHGELFF. Written as DNA, the CDR3 is TGTGCCAGCAGCCCTTACGGGACTAGGGTCCACGGGGAGCTGTTTTTT.

This clonotype was picked up a small number of times. The gene calls are TRBV5-1 and TRBJ2-4; TRBD1 might be the D (6 bases). From germline, CDR1 is SGHRS and CDR2 YFSETQ. Trimming removed 0 bases at V and 0 bases at J, with 13 bases between. The CDR3 runs 17 residues. CDR3 amino acids: CASSLGAGTLAKNIQYF. CDR3 bases: TGCGCCAGCAGCTTGGGGGCAGGGACACTAGCCAAAAACATTCAGTACTTC.

DNA for the CDR3: TGCAGCGTTATTCTCGGGACCGCCCCCGGGGATACGCAGTATTTT. Protein sequence: CSVILGTAPGDTQYF. V gene TRBV29-1 combines with J gene TRBJ2-3, with D perhaps matching TRBD1 or TRBD2 (5 bases each). The length of the CDR3 is 15 residues. The ends were cut back, 5 bases at V and 6 bases at J, with 21 bases in the middle. The germline gives CDR1 SQVTM, CDR2 ANQGSEA.